This T cell receptor beta chain was captured by sequencing in a study of cytomegalovirus exposure and HLA in healthy donors. Trimming stripped 6 bases from V and 6 bases from J, with 15 bases between. The CDR3 length is 14 residues. CDR1 and CDR2 from the germline V gene are SEHNR and FQNEAQ (reference sequence). Amplification used 60 Vbeta primers and 13 Jbeta primers. The table came from immunoSEQ multiplex PCR; TCRdb's copy has only in-frame clones and leaves some out. Of about 140,000 clones listed, around 75% are singletons. Study-wide results and caveats: Upon later analysis, HLA-associated TCR beta chains proved more clonally expanded than other, equally common chains. The CMV antigen specificity of a few CMV-associated chains was confirmed through in vitro analysis.

Notes on this clone: Its antigen remains unidentified.

This chain links TRBV7-9 with TRBJ1-5; D ambiguous. The sequence was obtained from a female donor in good health and CMV-seronegative. Sequencing was done on a sample of PBMCs. The DNA of the CDR3 is TGTGCCAGCAGTCTATCGGGAGTAGGTCAGCCCCAGCATTTT. It encodes CASSLSGVGQPQHF.